This TCR beta chain was obtained from a study of blood T cell repertoires in COVID-19. Study overall: Both acute and convalescent COVID-19 samples were obtained from the United States, Italy and Spain. From T cells, B-cell-depleted T cells, or PBMCs came the material, which was cDNA or gDNA.

Repertoires were generated with immunoSEQ multiplex PCR, while TCRdb's copy carries only in-frame clones and drops some. The sample lists over 60,000 clones; 76% were seen once. Patients in Seattle were enrolled during active infection, then followed longitudinally. V lost 4 bases and J lost 2, with 14 bases in between. This CDR3 has 16 amino acids. The germline V gene encodes CDR1 KGHSH and CDR2 LQKENI. This chain connects TRBV18 to TRBJ1-4; D gene uncertain. Sequences were obtained from peripheral blood. The receptor was derived from a man aged 55 to 70 with COVID-19, enrolled during active disease. CDR3 in amino acids: CASSRSTPRTNEKLFF. The CDR3 DNA sequence: TGTGCCAGCTCACGGTCAACCCCCAGGACTAATGAAAAACTGTTTTTT.